This T cell receptor (beta chain) was observed in a study of neoadjuvant anti-PD-1 for oral cavity cancer. Study information: Patients without progression got a fourth dose around day 43.

Study-level points and caveats: After neoadjuvant nivolumab, PBMC T cell clonality was significantly higher in non-responders than responders.

On this clone: Its antigen is undetermined.

This CDR3 has 14 amino acids. The V segment lost 0 bases and the J segment 8 bases; nucleotides outside the gene matches: 6. Germline V lookup: CDR1 ENHRY, CDR2 SYGVKD. Assay used: immunoSEQ multiplex PCR; TCRdb lists only in-frame clones, some missing. The table has 70,000 to 95,000 clones, under 90% seen once. Stage II-IVA oral cavity squamous cell carcinoma was new and untreated by systemic or radiation therapy. The chain is built from TRBV10-3 and TRBJ1-2; 7 nucleotides agree with TRBD1. The origin of this receptor is a person aged 40-85 years with oral cavity squamous cell carcinoma. Here the sequenced sample was PBMCs, taken before nivolumab (anti-PD-1) treatment. The CDR3 region is CAISESETGIGYTF. CDR3 DNA: TGTGCCATCAGTGAGTCAGAGACAGGGATCGGCTACACCTTC.